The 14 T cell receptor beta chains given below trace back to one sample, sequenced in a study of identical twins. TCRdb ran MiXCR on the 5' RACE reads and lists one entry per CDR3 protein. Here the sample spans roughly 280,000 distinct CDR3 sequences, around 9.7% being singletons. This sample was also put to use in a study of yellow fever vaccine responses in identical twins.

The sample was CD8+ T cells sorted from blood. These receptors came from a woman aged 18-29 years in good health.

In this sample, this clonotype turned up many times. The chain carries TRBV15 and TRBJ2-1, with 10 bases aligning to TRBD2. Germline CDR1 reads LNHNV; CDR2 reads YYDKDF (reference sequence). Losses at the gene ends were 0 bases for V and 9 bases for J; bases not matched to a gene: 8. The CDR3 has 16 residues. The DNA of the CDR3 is TGTGCCACCAGCAGAGATAGGACTAGCGGTATTTTTGAGCAGTTCTTC. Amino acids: CATSRDRTSGIFEQFF.

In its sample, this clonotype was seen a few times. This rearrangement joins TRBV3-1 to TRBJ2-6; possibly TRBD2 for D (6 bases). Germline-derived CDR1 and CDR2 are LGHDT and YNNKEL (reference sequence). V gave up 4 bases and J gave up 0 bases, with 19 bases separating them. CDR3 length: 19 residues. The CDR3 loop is CASSPLIRDFHSGANVLTF. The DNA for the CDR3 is TGTGCCAGCAGCCCGTTAATAAGGGACTTCCACTCTGGGGCCAACGTCCTGACTTTC.

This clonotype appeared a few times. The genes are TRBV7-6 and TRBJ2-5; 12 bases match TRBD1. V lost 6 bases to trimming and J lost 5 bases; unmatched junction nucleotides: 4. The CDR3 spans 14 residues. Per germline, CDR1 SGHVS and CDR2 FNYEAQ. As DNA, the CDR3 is TGTGCCAGCAGGAGGGACAGGGGGCCGGAGACCCAGTACTTC. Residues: CASRRDRGPETQYF.

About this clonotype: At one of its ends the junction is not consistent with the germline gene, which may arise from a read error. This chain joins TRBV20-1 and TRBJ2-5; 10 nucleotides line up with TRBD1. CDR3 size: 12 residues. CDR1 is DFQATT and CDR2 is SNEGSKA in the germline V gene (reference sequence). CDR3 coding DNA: TGCAGTGCTAACGGACAGGGGGAGACCGAGTACTTC. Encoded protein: CSANGQGETEYF.

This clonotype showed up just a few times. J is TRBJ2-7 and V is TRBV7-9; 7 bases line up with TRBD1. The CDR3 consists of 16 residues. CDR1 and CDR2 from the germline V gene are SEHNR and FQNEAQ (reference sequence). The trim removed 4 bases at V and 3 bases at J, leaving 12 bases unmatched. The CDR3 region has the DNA TGTGCCAGCAGCTCCACAGGGGAGTTACGCCTCTACGAGCAGTACTTC. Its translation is CASSSTGELRLYEQYF.

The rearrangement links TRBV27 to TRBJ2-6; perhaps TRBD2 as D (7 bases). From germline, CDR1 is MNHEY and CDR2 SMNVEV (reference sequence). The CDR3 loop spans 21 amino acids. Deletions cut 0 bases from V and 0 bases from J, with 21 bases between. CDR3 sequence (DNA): TGTGCCAGCAGTTTATCGGCCGCCGGGGGGCCTTCCTTCTCTGGGGCCAACGTCCTGACTTTC. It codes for CASSLSAAGGPSFSGANVLTF.

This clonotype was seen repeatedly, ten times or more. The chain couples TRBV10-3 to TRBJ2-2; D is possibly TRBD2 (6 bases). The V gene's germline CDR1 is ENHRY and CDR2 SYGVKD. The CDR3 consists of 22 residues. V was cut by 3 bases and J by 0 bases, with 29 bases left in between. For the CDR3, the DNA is TGTGCCATCAGTGACCTACCCCCGGCGACTAGTCCAGGGACCGCGAACACCGGGGAGCTGTTTTTT. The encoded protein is CAISDLPPATSPGTANTGELFF.

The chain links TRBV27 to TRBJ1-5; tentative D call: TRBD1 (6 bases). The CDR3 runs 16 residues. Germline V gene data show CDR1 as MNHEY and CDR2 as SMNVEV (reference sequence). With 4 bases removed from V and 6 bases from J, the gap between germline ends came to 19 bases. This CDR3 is CASSSWAGGGGQPQHF. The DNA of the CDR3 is TGTGCCAGCAGTTCCTGGGCGGGGGGGGGCGGTCAGCCCCAGCATTTT.

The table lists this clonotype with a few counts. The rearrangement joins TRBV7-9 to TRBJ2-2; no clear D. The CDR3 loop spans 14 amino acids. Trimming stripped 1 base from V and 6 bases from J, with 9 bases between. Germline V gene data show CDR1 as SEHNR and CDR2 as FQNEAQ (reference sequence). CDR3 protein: CASSLEPQSGELFF. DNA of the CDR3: TGTGCCAGCAGCTTAGAGCCTCAGTCCGGGGAGCTGTTTTTT.

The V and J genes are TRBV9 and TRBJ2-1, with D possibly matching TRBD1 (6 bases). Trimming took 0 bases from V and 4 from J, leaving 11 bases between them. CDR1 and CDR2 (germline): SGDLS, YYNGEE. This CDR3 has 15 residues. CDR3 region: CASSVVGQLYNEQFF. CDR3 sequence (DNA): TGTGCCAGCAGCGTAGTAGGACAGTTATACAATGAGCAGTTCTTC.

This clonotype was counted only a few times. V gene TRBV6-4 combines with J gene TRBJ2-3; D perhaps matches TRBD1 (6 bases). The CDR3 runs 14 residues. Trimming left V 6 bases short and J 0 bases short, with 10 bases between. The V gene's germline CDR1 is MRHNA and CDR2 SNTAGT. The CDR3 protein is CASSRQASTDTQYF. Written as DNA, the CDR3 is TGTGCCAGCAGCAGACAGGCTAGCACAGATACGCAGTATTTT.

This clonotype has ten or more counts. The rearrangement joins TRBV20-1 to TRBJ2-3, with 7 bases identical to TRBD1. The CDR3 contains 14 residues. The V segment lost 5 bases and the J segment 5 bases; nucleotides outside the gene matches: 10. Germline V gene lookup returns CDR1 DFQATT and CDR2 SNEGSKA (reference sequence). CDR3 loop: CSAPGQDGRDTQYF. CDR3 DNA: TGCAGTGCTCCAGGACAGGACGGTAGAGATACGCAGTATTTT.

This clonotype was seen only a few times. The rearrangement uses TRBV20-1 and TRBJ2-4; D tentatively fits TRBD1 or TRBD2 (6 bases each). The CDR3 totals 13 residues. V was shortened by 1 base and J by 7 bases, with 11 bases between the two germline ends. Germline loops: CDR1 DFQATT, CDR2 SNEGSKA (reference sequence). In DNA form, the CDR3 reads TGCAGTGCTAGAGGGGGGGCTCAGAACATTCAGTACTTC. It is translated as CSARGGAQNIQYF.

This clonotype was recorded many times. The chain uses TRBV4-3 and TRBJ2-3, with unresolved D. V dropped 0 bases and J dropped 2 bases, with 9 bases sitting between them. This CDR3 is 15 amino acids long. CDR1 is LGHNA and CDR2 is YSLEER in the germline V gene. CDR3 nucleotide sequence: TGCGCCAGCAGCCAAGATCGAGGTTACACAGATACGCAGTATTTT. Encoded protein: CASSQDRGYTDTQYF.